Below are 29 T cell receptor beta chains sequenced from a single sample in a study of blood T cell repertoires in COVID-19. Using immunoSEQ multiplex PCR, the repertoire was profiled, and TCRdb retains in-frame clones only, with some absent. The sample carries approximately 210,000 clones, about 92% recorded once. The sequenced material came from peripheral blood. The receptors originated from a man aged 30 to 39 with acute or convalescent COVID-19.

The chain links TRBV5-4 to TRBJ2-5, with TRBD2 matching over 7 bases. Germline-derived CDR1 and CDR2 are SGHNT and YYREEE (reference sequence). The CDR3 runs to 15 residues. V trimming: 0 bases; J trimming: 5 bases; junction bases outside the gene matches: 7. The CDR3 nucleotides are TGTGCCAGCAGCTTGGAAGGGTCAGCGGGGGAGACCCAGTACTTC. The encoded protein is CASSLEGSAGETQYF.

The chain links TRBV19 to TRBJ1-6; possibly TRBD1 for D (5 bases). Looked up from germline, CDR1 is LNHDA and CDR2 is SQIVND (reference sequence). There are 14 residues in the CDR3. Trimming took off 7 bases at V and 4 bases at J, with 11 bases between the two ends. CDR3 region: CASTPAGYNSPLHF. The CDR3 DNA reads as TGTGCCAGTACCCCCGCAGGGTATAATTCACCCCTCCACTTT.

This chain joins TRBV7-3 and TRBJ2-6; weak D call: TRBD2 (5 bases). The V end was cut by 2 bases, the J end by 0 bases, with 8 bases between. There are 16 residues in the CDR3. CDR1 is SGHTA, CDR2 FQGTGA, per germline. The CDR3 DNA follows: TGTGCCAGCAGCTTATACGGAGGCTCTGGGGCCAACGTCCTGACTTTC. Protein: CASSLYGGSGANVLTF.

This chain links TRBV7-8 with TRBJ2-7, with 9 bases fitting TRBD2. The CDR3 consists of 14 residues. Germline loops: CDR1 SGHVS, CDR2 FQNEAQ. V trimming: 5 bases; J trimming: 6 bases; junction bases outside the gene matches: 8. In DNA form, the CDR3 reads TGTGCCAGCAGCCGTGCTAGCGGGAACTTCGAGCAGTACTTC. It translates to CASSRASGNFEQYF.

This clone was counted a single time. In nucleotides, the CDR3 is TGTGCCAGCAGCCACAACCAGGGTATGAGGGAGCTGTTTTTT. Translating gives CASSHNQGMRELFF. V usage is TRBV6-5 and J usage is TRBJ2-2; a possible D gene is TRBD1 (5 bases). Germline V CDR1 and CDR2: MNHEY, SVGAGI. V lost 6 bases to trimming and J lost 9 bases, with 17 bases between them. The CDR3 loop spans 14 amino acids.

The V and J genes are TRBV28 and TRBJ2-6; no definite D call. Between the trimmed V and J ends, which lost 1 base and 2 bases, there was a span of 6 bases. The CDR3 length is 15 residues. CDR1 is MDHEN, CDR2 SYDVKM, per germline. CDR3 residues: CASSLLRTGANVLTF. The DNA for the CDR3 is TGTGCCAGCAGTTTATTGAGGACTGGGGCCAACGTCCTGACTTTC.

The rearrangement uses TRBV7-9 and TRBJ2-6, with D unresolved. V lost 7 bases and J lost 1, with 11 bases in between. Looked up from germline, CDR1 is SEHNR and CDR2 is FQNEAQ (reference sequence). CDR3 length: 15 amino acids. CDR3 bases: TGTGCCAGCACCCGAGTCGCGTCTGGGGCCAACGTCCTGACTTTC. It is translated as CASTRVASGANVLTF.

The gene calls are TRBV28 and TRBJ1-6; TRBD1 agrees at 7 bases. The V gene end was trimmed by 3 bases and the J gene end by 6 bases; junction bases not matched to a gene: 2. The CDR3 covers 14 residues. The germline V gene has CDR1 MDHEN and CDR2 SYDVKM. The CDR3 loop is CASSLGQPNSPLHF. The CDR3 coding sequence is TGTGCCAGCAGTTTGGGACAGCCTAATTCACCCCTCCACTTT.

The chain uses TRBV19 and TRBJ2-6, with 10 nucleotides matching TRBD2. With 7 bases clipped from V and 0 bases from J, the junction kept 18 bases outside the gene matches. The CDR3 has 21 residues. Germline V lookup: CDR1 LNHDA, CDR2 SQIVND (reference sequence). The CDR3 spells CASNVAGGRATPGSGANVLTF. The DNA for the CDR3 is TGTGCCAGTAATGTAGCGGGGGGCAGGGCCACCCCGGGCTCTGGGGCCAACGTCCTGACTTTC. Variable domain in full (rest from reference TRBV19 and TRBJ2-6): DGGITQSPKYLFRKEGQNVTLSCEQNLNHDAMYWYRQDPGQGLRLIYYSQIVNDFQKGDIAEGYSVSREKKESFPLTVTSAQKNPTAFYLCASNVAGGRATPGSGANVLTFGAGSRLTVL.

V and J are TRBV15 and TRBJ2-3, with D possibly being TRBD2 (6 bases). CDR3 size: 15 residues. CDR1 and CDR2 (germline): LNHNV, YYDKDF (reference sequence). V lost 0 bases and J 1 base, leaving 8 bases between the germline ends. The CDR3 protein is CATSREGLGTDTQYF. CDR3 nucleotides: TGTGCCACCAGCAGAGAGGGACTGGGCACAGATACGCAGTATTTT.

The chain employs TRBV30 and TRBJ2-5; 9 bases are a match to TRBD2. Germline values: CDR1 GTSNPN, CDR2 SVGIG (reference sequence). This CDR3 region has 14 residues. With 5 bases clipped from V and 5 bases from J, the junction kept 9 bases outside the gene matches. The CDR3 DNA follows: TGTGCCTGGGTAATTAGCGGGGGCCGCGAGACCCAGTACTTC. Amino acids: CAWVISGGRETQYF.

This clone was counted once. The chain uses TRBV9 and TRBJ2-2, with 12 bases that match TRBD2. Germline loops: CDR1 SGDLS, CDR2 YYNGEE. With 0 bases clipped from V and 6 bases from J, the junction kept 6 bases outside the gene matches. This CDR3 region has 17 residues. CDR3 sequence: CASSVGLAGDLAGELFF. The CDR3 nucleotides are TGTGCCAGCAGCGTAGGACTAGCGGGAGACCTTGCCGGGGAGCTGTTTTTT. The full variable domain, with the rest looked up from reference TRBV9 and TRBJ2-2, is DSGVTQTPKHLITATGQRVTLRCSPRSGDLSVYWYQQSLDQGLQFLIQYYNGEERAKGNILERFSAQQFPDLHSELNLSSLELGDSALYFCASSVGLAGDLAGELFFGEGSRLTVL.

The genes are TRBV5-1 and TRBJ2-3, with 11 nucleotides matching TRBD2. V lost 5 bases to trimming and J lost 0 bases; unmatched junction nucleotides: 5. CDR1 and CDR2 from the germline V gene are SGHRS and YFSETQ. CDR3 length equals 16 residues. The DNA of the CDR3 is TGCGCCAGCAGGCGGACTAGCGGGCTTAGCACAGATACGCAGTATTTT. Its translation: CASRRTSGLSTDTQYF.

This rearrangement joins TRBV27 to TRBJ2-7; TRBD2 matches 11 bases. The trim removed 3 bases at V and 0 bases at J, leaving 7 bases unmatched. Germline V CDR1 and CDR2: MNHEY, SMNVEV (reference sequence). The CDR3 is 17 residues long. The CDR3 sequence is CASSFNRLAGSSYEQYF. Here the CDR3 DNA reads TGTGCCAGCAGTTTCAACCGACTAGCGGGGAGCTCCTACGAGCAGTACTTC.

This rearrangement joins TRBV4-2 to TRBJ2-1; D uncertain. The CDR3 sequence is 12 residues long. V lost 8 bases and J lost 5, with 10 bases in between. CDR1 LGHNA and CDR2 YNFKEQ come from the germline V gene. CDR3 nucleotide sequence: TGTGCCAGCGTATCAGTCGACAATGAGCAGTTCTTC. Protein: CASVSVDNEQFF.

The chain uses TRBV12-3 or TRBV12-4 and TRBJ2-7, with D possibly being TRBD2 (5 bases). The CDR3 extends over 13 amino acids. The V end lost 6 bases, the J end lost 7 bases, and 16 bases lay between the germline ends. The chain's CDR3 is CASSRGEGWEQYF. The CDR3 DNA is TGTGCCAGCAGCCGAGGCGAGGGTTGGGAGCAGTACTTC.

The chain has TRBV4-1 and TRBJ2-1, with 9 positions matching TRBD2. The CDR3 consists of 17 residues. The trim removed 0 bases at V and 6 bases at J, leaving 9 bases unmatched. The germline gives CDR1 MGHRA, CDR2 YSYEKL. The CDR3: CASSQESAGGPANEQFF. As DNA, the CDR3 is TGCGCCAGCAGCCAAGAATCGGCGGGGGGGCCTGCCAATGAGCAGTTCTTC.

CDR3 loop: CASSQLYQRAGGDPDTQYF. The CDR3 bases are TGTGCCAGCAGCCAACTTTACCAACGGGCGGGAGGAGACCCAGATACGCAGTATTTT. V usage is TRBV7-3 and J usage is TRBJ2-3; 8 nucleotides match TRBD2. Germline lookup yields CDR1 SGHTA and CDR2 FQGTGA. The CDR3 consists of 19 residues. V lost 5 bases to trimming and J lost 4 bases; unmatched junction nucleotides: 20.

The V call is TRBV6-5, the J call TRBJ2-7; D might be TRBD1 (6 bases). Germline V CDR1 and CDR2: MNHEY, SVGAGI. Trimming took 4 bases from V and 5 from J, leaving 15 bases between them. The length of the CDR3 is 14 residues. The DNA of the CDR3 is TGTGCCAGCAGTTTTACCAGGGGTCTCGACGAGCAGTACTTC. Encoded protein: CASSFTRGLDEQYF.

The J gene is TRBJ2-3, the V gene TRBV9; 9 bases are shared with TRBD2. J lost 3 bases, V lost 0 bases, and 5 bases had no gene match. Germline CDR1 is SGDLS and CDR2 is YYNGEE. The CDR3 is 16 residues long. The CDR3 DNA is TGTGCCAGCAGCGTAGGCGGGGGGGCGTGGACAGATACGCAGTATTTT. Amino acid sequence: CASSVGGGAWTDTQYF.

This clone showed up just once. The J gene is TRBJ2-2, the V gene TRBV27, with D tentatively TRBD2 (5 bases). Per germline, CDR1 MNHEY and CDR2 SMNVEV (reference sequence). The CDR3 runs to 17 residues. The V end lost 5 bases, the J end lost 2 bases, and 18 bases lay between the germline ends. CDR3 loop: CASSLSPPGFNTGELFF. CDR3 in DNA: TGTGCCAGCAGTCTCTCTCCCCCGGGATTCAACACCGGGGAGCTGTTTTTT.

This clone was seen only once. The gene calls are TRBV29-1 and TRBJ2-3, with a weak D call TRBD1 (5 bases). CDR1 is SQVTM, CDR2 ANQGSEA, per germline. The germline V and J ends were trimmed by 7 bases and 0 bases, with 8 bases remaining between them. CDR3 size: 12 residues. The CDR3 spells CSAQGSTDTQYF. CDR3 in DNA: TGCAGCGCCCAGGGAAGCACAGATACGCAGTATTTT.

The chain recombines TRBV18 with TRBJ2-3; D unresolved. Germline loops: CDR1 KGHSH, CDR2 LQKENI. V lost 2 bases, J lost 0 bases, and 9 bases lay in between. The length of the CDR3 is 15 residues. CDR3 nucleotide sequence: TGTGCCAGCTCACCATCGGCAGCGAGCACAGATACGCAGTATTTT. It codes for CASSPSAASTDTQYF.

CDR3 sequence: CASSQPREGYEQYF. DNA for the CDR3: TGCGCCAGCAGCCAACCACGGGAGGGCTACGAGCAGTACTTC. The rearrangement uses TRBV4-1 and TRBJ2-7, with TRBD2 identical over 8 bases. The CDR3 has 14 residues. V was clipped by 2 bases and J by 3 bases; unmatched bases: 3. The germline gives CDR1 MGHRA, CDR2 YSYEKL.

This clone has only one observation. V usage is TRBV29-1 and J usage is TRBJ2-1; D call uncertain. The V end was cut by 2 bases, the J end by 0 bases, with 5 bases between. CDR3 size: 13 residues. The V gene's germline CDR1 is SQVTM and CDR2 ANQGSEA. CDR3 DNA: TGCAGCGTTGAACCTAGCTCCTACAATGAGCAGTTCTTC. It translates to CSVEPSSYNEQFF.

The chain links TRBV9 to TRBJ2-7; D might be TRBD2 (6 bases). The CDR3 runs 14 residues. The V and J ends lost 0 bases and 6 bases respectively, with 13 bases between them. Germline V gene sequence: CDR1 SGDLS, CDR2 YYNGEE. The CDR3 reads CASSVGRGGREQYF. For the CDR3, the DNA is TGTGCCAGCAGCGTAGGGAGGGGTGGGCGCGAGCAGTACTTC.

This chain connects TRBV5-4 to TRBJ2-2; D call uncertain. Trimming left V 1 base short and J 3 bases short, with 4 bases between. The germline gives CDR1 SGHNT, CDR2 YYREEE (reference sequence). This CDR3 comprises 13 residues. The CDR3 bases are TGTGCCAGCAGCTTGCTCGACACCGGGGAGCTGTTTTTT. Its protein product is CASSLLDTGELFF.

CDR3 bases: TGTGCCAGCAGTTACAGGGGTGTGGAGACCCAGTACTTC. It specifies CASSYRGVETQYF. This chain links TRBV6-2 or TRBV6-3 with TRBJ2-5; the D gene is possibly TRBD1 (5 bases). V was trimmed by 2 bases and J by 5 bases, leaving 9 bases between them. The CDR3 sequence is 13 residues long. In germline, CDR1 is MNHEY, CDR2 SVGEGT.

A single count supports this clone. J is TRBJ1-2 and V is TRBV6-5, with D tentatively TRBD1 (6 bases). The V end lost 5 bases, the J end lost 4 bases, and 11 bases lay between the germline ends. This CDR3 contains 13 residues. In germline, CDR1 is MNHEY, CDR2 SVGAGI. CDR3 amino acids: CASSNGQIYGYTF. CDR3 nucleotides: TGTGCCAGCAGTAACGGACAGATCTATGGCTACACCTTC.